A selection of T cell receptor beta chains follows, all from one sample in a study of CD8 T cells in ankylosing spondylitis. One entry per CDR3 protein results from TCRdb running MiXCR on the 5' RACE reads. Here the sample spans 150,000 to 200,000 distinct CDR3 sequences, roughly 18% being singletons. The sample comprised blood, either unsorted or a sorted T cell fraction (not recorded which). These receptors came from a male donor with ankylosing spondylitis or in good health (not recorded which). Each CDR3 is given with its conserved first and last residue. Each record gives: J gene, clone size, V gene, CDR3 protein. Clone size is stated in some rows and not others, as once, few, many or a class when expanded.

J gene: TRBJ2-1
clone size: .
V gene: TRBV7-9
CDR3 protein: CASSLATSIANEQFF

J gene: TRBJ2-4
clone size: many
V gene: TRBV29-1
CDR3 protein: CSAFRQGSKNIQYF

J gene: TRBJ2-3
clone size: many
V gene: TRBV5-6
CDR3 protein: CASSLVPGSSTDTQYF

J gene: TRBJ2-3
clone size: .
V gene: TRBV25-1
CDR3 protein: CASSPQGLAGVRNSTDTQYF

J gene: TRBJ1-5
clone size: many
V gene: TRBV20-1
CDR3 protein: CSARDVTVGDQPQHF

J gene: TRBJ1-4
clone size: .
V gene: TRBV5-1
CDR3 protein: CASSLEGNFEKLFF

J gene: TRBJ1-1
clone size: .
V gene: TRBV5-1
CDR3 protein: CASSLRRGDTEAFF

J gene: TRBJ2-1
clone size: few
V gene: TRBV3-1
CDR3 protein: CASSQGGGEQFF

J gene: TRBJ2-7
clone size: .
V gene: TRBV12-3/TRBV12-4
CDR3 protein: CTSSLGGGLSEQYF

J gene: TRBJ1-6
clone size: many
V gene: TRBV12-3/TRBV12-4
CDR3 protein: CASRASGNTRNSPLHF

J gene: TRBJ1-1
clone size: .
V gene: TRBV27
CDR3 protein: CASAAGGITEAFF

J gene: TRBJ1-5
clone size: few
V gene: TRBV11-2
CDR3 protein: CASSLGQGRGSNQPQHF

J gene: TRBJ1-2
clone size: .
V gene: TRBV6-1
CDR3 protein: CASSGGQARYGYTF

J gene: TRBJ2-7
clone size: .
V gene: TRBV5-1
CDR3 protein: CASSLSTGTSPYEQYF

J gene: TRBJ2-7
clone size: many
V gene: TRBV20-1
CDR3 protein: CSAGEYEQYF

J gene: TRBJ2-1
clone size: many
V gene: TRBV20-1
CDR3 protein: CSAITSGSLSNEQFF

J gene: TRBJ1-2
clone size: .
V gene: TRBV7-9
CDR3 protein: CASSFKGGGGYTF

J gene: TRBJ1-1
clone size: many
V gene: TRBV20-1
CDR3 protein: CSAPRTGRTEAFF

J gene: TRBJ2-2
clone size: few
V gene: TRBV20-1
CDR3 protein: CSASPAGTGELFF

J gene: TRBJ2-3
clone size: many
V gene: TRBV20-1
CDR3 protein: CSARPRGSGRTDTQYF

J gene: TRBJ2-1
clone size: many
V gene: TRBV29-1
CDR3 protein: CSVEIVGVNEQFF

J gene: TRBJ2-2
clone size: many
V gene: TRBV27
CDR3 protein: CASSLSVTYTGELFF

J gene: TRBJ2-1
clone size: many
V gene: TRBV11-2
CDR3 protein: CASSLLHNEQFF

J gene: TRBJ2-4
clone size: many
V gene: TRBV20-1
CDR3 protein: CSAHPRERENIQYF

J gene: TRBJ2-1
clone size: many
V gene: TRBV5-1
CDR3 protein: CASSLPSGGSYNEQFF

J gene: TRBJ1-3
clone size: few
V gene: TRBV19
CDR3 protein: CASSPTGGLLSGNTIYF

J gene: TRBJ1-1
clone size: few
V gene: TRBV18
CDR3 protein: CASSLDRGEAFF

J gene: TRBJ2-3
clone size: .
V gene: TRBV5-1
CDR3 protein: CASSPLAGVGTDTQYF

J gene: TRBJ2-7
clone size: many
V gene: TRBV11-2
CDR3 protein: CASRAGHEQYF

J gene: TRBJ2-2
clone size: .
V gene: TRBV23-1
CDR3 protein: CASSQSGSAPRTGELFF

J gene: TRBJ1-5
clone size: many
V gene: TRBV20-1
CDR3 protein: CSARDLGIDQPQHF

J gene: TRBJ2-7
clone size: .
V gene: TRBV28
CDR3 protein: CASKEAYEQYF

J gene: TRBJ2-1
clone size: .
V gene: TRBV12-3/TRBV12-4
CDR3 protein: CATLGGEGLTNEQFF

J gene: TRBJ2-3
clone size: few
V gene: TRBV7-2
CDR3 protein: CASASRDGRTDTQYF

J gene: TRBJ1-1
clone size: many
V gene: TRBV10-3
CDR3 protein: CATQDLEGGTTEAFF

J gene: TRBJ2-7
clone size: .
V gene: TRBV2
CDR3 protein: CASSGGASPYYEQYF

J gene: TRBJ2-7
clone size: .
V gene: TRBV5-1
CDR3 protein: CASSLTGTGAYEQYF

J gene: TRBJ2-3
clone size: many
V gene: TRBV24-1
CDR3 protein: CATSDVSSTDTQYF

J gene: TRBJ2-7
clone size: .
V gene: TRBV7-6
CDR3 protein: CASSLEADGISYEQYF

J gene: TRBJ2-1
clone size: many
V gene: TRBV20-1
CDR3 protein: CSLPRDIVYNEQFF

J gene: TRBJ1-5
clone size: many
V gene: TRBV7-2
CDR3 protein: CASSLNGIGVGQPQHF

J gene: TRBJ2-6
clone size: .
V gene: TRBV29-1
CDR3 protein: CSVQSFTRSGANVLTF

J gene: TRBJ2-1
clone size: many
V gene: TRBV29-1
CDR3 protein: CSVRDGTSGNNEQFF

J gene: TRBJ2-2
clone size: .
V gene: TRBV10-3
CDR3 protein: CAISEFVAGELFF

J gene: TRBJ2-2
clone size: .
V gene: TRBV28
CDR3 protein: CASREGIFGELFF

J gene: TRBJ2-3
clone size: many
V gene: TRBV5-1
CDR3 protein: CASSLAGSRDTQYF

J gene: TRBJ2-3
clone size: many
V gene: TRBV5-1
CDR3 protein: CASSPVAGANTDTQYF

J gene: TRBJ2-3
clone size: .
V gene: TRBV12-3/TRBV12-4
CDR3 protein: CASTTRQGGADTQYF

J gene: TRBJ2-1
clone size: many
V gene: TRBV6-2/TRBV6-3
CDR3 protein: CASTDRDREQFF

J gene: TRBJ2-7
clone size: many
V gene: TRBV5-1
CDR3 protein: CASSTGSYYEQYF

J gene: TRBJ1-2
clone size: many
V gene: TRBV6-5
CDR3 protein: CASSESGAGYTF

J gene: TRBJ2-7
clone size: many
V gene: TRBV5-1
CDR3 protein: CASSLTGGYEQYF

J gene: TRBJ1-1
clone size: .
V gene: TRBV20-1
CDR3 protein: CSALDRVGAEAFF

J gene: TRBJ1-2
clone size: many
V gene: TRBV4-1
CDR3 protein: CASSQQGTGDGYTF

J gene: TRBJ1-1
clone size: .
V gene: TRBV18
CDR3 protein: CASSPPRAQGALGTEAFF

J gene: TRBJ1-2
clone size: few
V gene: TRBV4-2
CDR3 protein: CASSQDVAIGYTF

J gene: TRBJ2-1
clone size: many
V gene: TRBV5-1
CDR3 protein: CASSSLSSGSYNEQFF

J gene: TRBJ1-5
clone size: .
V gene: TRBV9
CDR3 protein: CASPKCNQPQHF

J gene: TRBJ2-1
clone size: few
V gene: TRBV7-9
CDR3 protein: CASSLGPGEQFF